The 30 T cell receptor beta chains below all came from one sample that was sequenced in a study of cytomegalovirus exposure and HLA in healthy donors. In the PCR, 60 Vbeta and 13 Jbeta primers were used. Profiled with immunoSEQ multiplex PCR; TCRdb holds only in-frame clones, not every one. The data show about 160,000 clones, and the top ten clones hold about 2%. Sample: PBMCs. Receptors originate from a man aged 25-45 years in good health and CMV-seronegative.

The V and J genes are TRBV30 and TRBJ1-1; maybe TRBD1 (6 bases). This CDR3 has 13 residues. Germline CDR1 and CDR2: GTSNPN and SVGIG (reference sequence). Between the trimmed V and J ends, which lost 2 bases and 5 bases, there was a span of 12 bases. The CDR3 loop reads CAWSRRGATEAFF. The CDR3, as DNA: TGTGCCTGGAGTCGACGGGGGGCGACTGAAGCTTTCTTT. Filled out from reference TRBV30 and TRBJ1-1, the complete variable domain reads SQTIHQWPATLVQPVGSPLSLECTVEGTSNPNLYWYRQAAGRGLQLLFYSVGIGQISSEVPQNLSASRPQDRQFILSSKKLLLSDSGFYLCAWSRRGATEAFFGQGTRLTVV.

The chain joins TRBV19 to TRBJ2-1; 11 bases map to TRBD2. Germline trimming cut 5 bases from V and 6 bases from J; bases unmatched to any gene: 9. CDR1 and CDR2 (germline): LNHDA, SQIVND (reference sequence). This CDR3 has 16 amino acids. CDR3: CASSSSLAGEGNEQFF. The CDR3 nucleotides are TGTGCCAGTAGTTCTTCACTAGCGGGAGAGGGCAATGAGCAGTTCTTC.

The DNA of the CDR3 is TGTGCCAGCAGTCGGACAGGAAGGAGCACTGAAGCTTTCTTT. This sequence encodes CASSRTGRSTEAFF. The chain carries TRBV2 and TRBJ1-1, with 7 bases fitting TRBD1. Germline loops: CDR1 SNHLY, CDR2 FYNNEI. The CDR3 length is 14 residues. Trimming at V came to 5 bases and at J to 4 bases, leaving 7 bases not matched to a gene.

The rearrangement uses TRBV6-1 and TRBJ2-7, with a possible D match to TRBD2 (7 bases). V was pared by 3 bases and J by 5 bases, with 17 bases between. Per the germline V gene, CDR1 is MNHNS and CDR2 is SASEGT. This CDR3 contains 15 residues. As DNA, the CDR3 is TGTGCCAGCAGTGATTTCCGGGGGGCTTTCGACGAGCAGTACTTC. Its translation is CASSDFRGAFDEQYF.

V gene TRBV5-1 combines with J gene TRBJ2-7; 8 bases are shared with TRBD1. The CDR3 runs 15 residues. Trimming cost V 0 bases and J 4 bases; bases outside gene matches: 6. The germline V gene encodes CDR1 SGHRS and CDR2 YFSETQ. CDR3 amino acids: CASSLGGRGLYEQYF. The CDR3 nucleotides read TGCGCCAGCAGCTTGGGAGGCAGGGGGCTTTACGAGCAGTACTTC.

The chain employs TRBV6-5 and TRBJ1-2; D call uncertain. Germline loops: CDR1 MNHEY, CDR2 SVGAGI. The CDR3 contains 12 residues. The V gene lost 2 bases and the J gene lost 4 bases, with 5 bases spanning the gap. The CDR3 reads CASSYDTYGYTF. For the CDR3, the DNA is TGTGCCAGCAGTTACGACACCTATGGCTACACCTTC.

The chain carries TRBV25-1 and TRBJ1-1, with D hard to call. This CDR3 region has 14 residues. The germline V gene encodes CDR1 MGHDK and CDR2 SYGVNS. The V gene lost 8 bases and the J gene lost 2 bases, with 15 bases spanning the gap. This chain's CDR3 is CASVGPGINTEAFF. The CDR3 DNA sequence: TGTGCCAGCGTAGGTCCGGGGATAAACACTGAAGCTTTCTTT.

The chain couples TRBV5-4 to TRBJ2-3; 13 bases match TRBD2. CDR3 length: 19 amino acids. The V gene end was trimmed by 2 bases and the J gene end by 4 bases; junction bases not matched to a gene: 13. Germline lookup yields CDR1 SGHNT and CDR2 YYREEE (reference sequence). The CDR3 loop reads CASSFRLAGGSHKADTQYF. CDR3 DNA: TGTGCCAGCAGCTTTCGACTAGCGGGAGGTTCGCACAAGGCAGATACGCAGTATTTT.

The chain joins TRBV30 to TRBJ2-3, with 8 bases lining up with TRBD2. CDR1 GTSNPN and CDR2 SVGIG come from the germline V gene (reference sequence). The CDR3 sequence is 14 residues long. Trimming removed 4 bases from V and 6 bases from J; junction bases left unmatched: 9. CDR3 in amino acids: CAWTREGLADTQYF. The CDR3 coding sequence is TGTGCCTGGACCCGGGAGGGCCTCGCCGATACGCAGTATTTT.

J is TRBJ2-5 and V is TRBV10-3; TRBD2 matches 9 bases. V shed 3 bases, J shed 2 bases, and the junction held 13 bases outside the gene matches. Germline-derived CDR1 and CDR2 are ENHRY and SYGVKD. The CDR3 consists of 18 residues. CDR3 protein: CAISDPKGLAGVQETQYF. The CDR3 nucleotides read TGTGCCATCAGTGACCCTAAGGGGTTAGCGGGAGTTCAAGAGACCCAGTACTTC.

J is TRBJ2-1 and V is TRBV5-6, with a possible D match to TRBD1 (5 bases). Between the trimmed V and J ends, which lost 4 bases and 9 bases, there was a span of 11 bases. Per the germline V gene, CDR1 is SGHDT and CDR2 is YYEEEE. This CDR3 is built from 12 residues. The CDR3 protein is CASSHDRPEQFF. DNA for the CDR3: TGTGCCAGCAGCCACGACAGACCTGAGCAGTTCTTC.

The genes are TRBV9 and TRBJ1-2; 7 bases line up with TRBD1. Germline V gene data show CDR1 as SGDLS and CDR2 as YYNGEE. The J segment lost 3 bases and the V segment lost 7 bases, leaving 3 bases of the junction unmatched. The CDR3 extends over 12 amino acids. The CDR3 loop is CASDGTDYGYTF. The CDR3 coding sequence is TGTGCCAGCGACGGGACAGACTATGGCTACACCTTC.

This sequence joins TRBV7-9 and TRBJ2-4, with 8 bases aligning to TRBD1. Trimming removed 5 bases from V and 2 bases from J; junction bases left unmatched: 8. Germline assignment: CDR1 SEHNR and CDR2 FQNEAQ (reference sequence). This CDR3 has 16 amino acids. The CDR3: CASSPLRTGTKNIQYF. As DNA, the CDR3 is TGTGCCAGCAGCCCGCTGAGGACAGGGACCAAAAACATTCAGTACTTC.

This sequence joins TRBV6-6 and TRBJ2-7, with 11 bases matching TRBD2. V gave up 4 bases and J gave up 7 bases; unmatched junction bases: 9. Germline V gene sequence: CDR1 MNHNY, CDR2 SVGAGI (reference sequence). The length of the CDR3 is 15 residues. CDR3 bases: TGTGCCAGCAGTTCGACTAGCGGGATTGCGAAAGAGCAGTACTTC. This gives the protein CASSSTSGIAKEQYF.

A remark on this clone: The same CDR3 is also encoded by other DNA sequences in this sample. In DNA, the CDR3 is TGTGCCAGCAGCGTTAGCGGGAGGCGAGACACCGGGGAGCTGTTTTTT. It encodes CASSVSGRRDTGELFF. J is TRBJ2-2 and V is TRBV9; 10 bases map to TRBD2. Germline values: CDR1 SGDLS, CDR2 YYNGEE. CDR3 length: 16 amino acids. V lost 2 bases and J lost 3; bases outside the gene matches: 4.

This chain links TRBV27 with TRBJ1-3, with D perhaps matching TRBD1 (5 bases). Per germline, CDR1 MNHEY and CDR2 SMNVEV (reference sequence). Trimming shortened V by 8 bases and J by 0 bases, and 8 bases separated the two germline ends. This CDR3 has 13 amino acids. The CDR3 loop reads CASRQSSGNTIYF. Here the CDR3 DNA reads TGTGCCAGCCGACAGTCCTCTGGAAACACCATATATTTT.

The V and J genes are TRBV7-9 and TRBJ1-5, with 9 bases fitting TRBD1. Germline CDR1 is SEHNR and CDR2 is FQNEAQ (reference sequence). This CDR3 spans 17 amino acids. Germline trimming cut 4 bases from V and 0 bases from J; bases unmatched to any gene: 7. The CDR3 DNA reads TGTGCCAGCAGCTACCGGGACAGGGACTATAGCAATCAGCCCCAGCATTTT. It is translated as CASSYRDRDYSNQPQHF.

The rearrangement joins TRBV29-1 to TRBJ1-4; D is possibly TRBD1 (5 bases). Trimming stripped 1 base from V and 5 bases from J, with 11 bases between. In germline, CDR1 is SQVTM, CDR2 ANQGSEA. CDR3 length: 14 amino acids. The CDR3 here is CSVEVGAGNEKLFF. The CDR3 DNA sequence: TGCAGCGTTGAAGTTGGGGCAGGGAATGAAAAACTGTTTTTT.

This sequence joins TRBV6-1 and TRBJ2-5; 7 positions agree with TRBD2. J lost 2 bases, V lost 1 base, and 7 bases had no gene match. This CDR3 is 16 amino acids long. Germline V gene lookup returns CDR1 MNHNS and CDR2 SASEGT. CDR3 nucleotides: TGTGCCAGCAGTGAAGGGCTAGCGGCTAAGCAAGAGACCCAGTACTTC. Translating gives CASSEGLAAKQETQYF.

The CDR3, as DNA: TGTGCCAGCAGTGATTCTACCCGGAACCGCGGTACGCAGTATTTT. Protein: CASSDSTRNRGTQYF. The genes are TRBV25-1 and TRBJ2-3; D remains unclear. Germline-derived CDR1 and CDR2 are MGHDK and SYGVNS. The CDR3 contains 15 residues. V was trimmed by 3 bases and J by 8 bases, leaving 18 bases between them.

V usage is TRBV25-1 and J usage is TRBJ2-5; a weak D match, TRBD2 (6 bases). This CDR3 spans 13 amino acids. The germline gives CDR1 MGHDK, CDR2 SYGVNS. V dropped 4 bases and J dropped 5 bases, with 11 bases sitting between them. The CDR3 nucleotides read TGTGCCAGCAGTGCGCCCGGGACTGAGACCCAGTACTTC. This encodes CASSAPGTETQYF.

This chain uses TRBV19 with TRBJ2-5; D might be TRBD1 (5 bases). From germline, CDR1 is LNHDA and CDR2 SQIVND (reference sequence). Trimming stripped 3 bases from V and 0 bases from J, with 14 bases between. This CDR3 region has 16 residues. CDR3 nucleotides: TGTGCCAGTAGTATGGGCAGGGCGAAGTACCAAGAGACCCAGTACTTC. Translation gives CASSMGRAKYQETQYF. Full variable domain (rest looked up from reference TRBV19 and TRBJ2-5): DGGITQSPKYLFRKEGQNVTLSCEQNLNHDAMYWYRQDPGQGLRLIYYSQIVNDFQKGDIAEGYSVSREKKESFPLTVTSAQKNPTAFYLCASSMGRAKYQETQYFGPGTRLLVL.

The chain couples TRBV5-4 to TRBJ2-1, with TRBD1 matching over 8 bases. Germline CDR1 reads SGHNT; CDR2 reads YYREEE (reference sequence). The CDR3 is made up of 13 amino acids. V lost 4 bases, J lost 6 bases, and 3 bases stayed unmatched. CDR3: CASSPGQGNEQFF. The DNA for the CDR3 is TGTGCCAGCAGCCCTGGACAGGGCAATGAGCAGTTCTTC. Variable domain in full (rest from reference TRBV5-4 and TRBJ2-1): ETGVTQSPTHLIKTRGQQVTLRCSSQSGHNTVSWYQQALGQGPQFIFQYYREEENGRGNFPPRFSGLQFPNYSSELNVNALELDDSALYLCASSPGQGNEQFFGPGTRLTVL.

This chain links TRBV28 with TRBJ2-6, with 8 positions matching TRBD1. Germline V CDR1 and CDR2: MDHEN, SYDVKM. The CDR3 spans 18 residues. The V and J ends lost 5 bases and 0 bases, in that order; junction bases with no gene match: 9. In DNA, the CDR3 is TGTGCCAGCAGTATACGGGACAGGCTCAGCTCTGGGGCCAACGTCCTGACTTTC. Translation gives CASSIRDRLSSGANVLTF.

This chain links TRBV4-1 with TRBJ2-5; tentative D call: TRBD1 (5 bases). With the DNA end fitting TRBJ2-7 better, the J assignment may be wrong. The CDR3 length is 14 residues. Germline V gene lookup returns CDR1 MGHRA and CDR2 YSYEKL. The DNA for the CDR3 is TGCGCCAGCAGCCCTTTTAAGGGGTCCTACGAGCAGTACTTC. It codes for CASSPFKGSYEQYF.

This chain joins TRBV29-1 and TRBJ1-4; D perhaps matches TRBD1 (6 bases). The CDR3 is made up of 13 amino acids. The germline V gene has CDR1 SQVTM and CDR2 ANQGSEA. V was trimmed by 7 bases and J by 5 bases, leaving 14 bases between them. The CDR3 reads CSAQGGANEKLFF. CDR3 nucleotides: TGCAGCGCCCAAGGGGGGGCAAATGAAAAACTGTTTTTT. Supplemented by reference TRBV29-1 and TRBJ1-4, the full variable domain reads SAVISQKPSRDICQRGTSLTIQCQVDSQVTMMFWYRQQPGQSLTLIATANQGSEATYESGFVIDKFPISRPNLTFSTLTVSNMSPEDSSIYLCSAQGGANEKLFFGSGTQLSVL.

This chain uses TRBV6-5 with TRBJ2-7, with TRBD2 as a possible D gene (6 bases). CDR1 and CDR2 from the germline V gene are MNHEY and SVGAGI. The CDR3 runs 15 residues. Trimming took off 2 bases at V and 5 bases at J, with 16 bases between the two ends. The CDR3 reads CASSYLRGKVNEQYF. CDR3 in DNA: TGTGCCAGCAGTTACCTACGGGGGAAGGTCAACGAGCAGTACTTC.

The rearrangement links TRBV5-1 to TRBJ1-1, with TRBD1 identical over 7 bases. The germline V gene has CDR1 SGHRS and CDR2 YFSETQ. The CDR3 sequence is 14 residues long. V shed 5 bases and J 0 bases; nucleotides not matched to a gene: 4. The CDR3 loop reads CASRGTALNTEAFF. CDR3 DNA: TGCGCCAGCAGAGGGACAGCCTTGAACACTGAAGCTTTCTTT. Looking up the rest from reference TRBV5-1 and TRBJ1-1 gives the full variable domain: KAGVTQTPRYLIKTRGQQVTLSCSPISGHRSVSWYQQTPGQGLQFLFEYFSETQRNKGNFPGRFSGRQFSNSRSEMNVSTLELGDSALYLCASRGTALNTEAFFGQGTRLTVV.

The chain uses TRBV4-1 and TRBJ2-1, with 8 bases that match TRBD1. V was pared by 0 bases and J by 7 bases, with 5 bases of the junction left unmatched. The germline CDR1 and CDR2 sequences are MGHRA and YSYEKL. The CDR3 loop spans 15 amino acids. CDR3 in DNA: TGCGCCAGCAGCCAAGATAGTCGGACAGGGAATGAGCAGTTCTTC. Translating it yields CASSQDSRTGNEQFF.

The chain joins TRBV4-2 to TRBJ1-1; D remains unclear. The CDR3 is 17 amino acids. The germline V gene has CDR1 LGHNA and CDR2 YNFKEQ. V gave up 3 bases and J gave up 0 bases, with 17 bases separating them. As DNA, the CDR3 is TGTGCCAGCAGCCACGCCCGCGAGCCGGACTTGAACACTGAAGCTTTCTTT. Amino acids: CASSHAREPDLNTEAFF.